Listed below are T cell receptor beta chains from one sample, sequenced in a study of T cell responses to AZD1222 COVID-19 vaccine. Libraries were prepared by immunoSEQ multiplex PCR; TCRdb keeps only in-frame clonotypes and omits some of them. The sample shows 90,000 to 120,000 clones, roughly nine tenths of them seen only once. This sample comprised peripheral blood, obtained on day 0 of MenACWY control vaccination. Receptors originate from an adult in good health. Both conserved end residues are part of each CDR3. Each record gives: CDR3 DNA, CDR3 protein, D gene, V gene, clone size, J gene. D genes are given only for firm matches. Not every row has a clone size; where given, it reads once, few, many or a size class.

cdr3_nt: TGTGCCAGCAGTTCTCTCGGGACTCTTGGCTACACCTTC
cdr3_aa: CASSSLGTLGYTF
d_call: NA
v_call: TRBV28
clone_size: NA
j_call: TRBJ1-2

cdr3_nt: TGCGCCAGCAGCTTGCGGCGGACAGGGGGTTTCAATAATTCACCCCTCCACTTT
cdr3_aa: CASSLRRTGGFNNSPLHF
d_call: TRBD1
v_call: TRBV5-1
clone_size: NA
j_call: TRBJ1-6

cdr3_nt: TGTGCCAGCAGCTCAGGGAGAATGAACACTGAAGCTTTCTTT
cdr3_aa: CASSSGRMNTEAFF
d_call: NA
v_call: TRBV7-2
clone_size: NA
j_call: TRBJ1-1

cdr3_nt: TGTGCCAGCAGCAACGGACAGAACTACGAGCAGTACTTC
cdr3_aa: CASSNGQNYEQYF
d_call: NA
v_call: TRBV7-2
clone_size: once
j_call: TRBJ2-7

cdr3_nt: TGTGCCAGCAGCGTATCCGTAACTAATGAAAAACTGTTTTTT
cdr3_aa: CASSVSVTNEKLFF
d_call: NA
v_call: TRBV9
clone_size: NA
j_call: TRBJ1-4

cdr3_nt: TGTGCCTGGAGTTCATCCTACGAGCAGTACTTC
cdr3_aa: CAWSSSYEQYF
d_call: NA
v_call: TRBV30
clone_size: NA
j_call: TRBJ2-7

cdr3_nt: TGTGCCAGCAGTGAAGATCTGGGACTGTCTGGGGCCAACGTCCTGACTTTC
cdr3_aa: CASSEDLGLSGANVLTF
d_call: NA
v_call: TRBV6-1
clone_size: NA
j_call: TRBJ2-6

cdr3_nt: TGCGCCAGCACCCCGAACGGTTCGCAGGTAAAAGAGACCCAGTACTTC
cdr3_aa: CASTPNGSQVKETQYF
d_call: NA
v_call: TRBV23-1
clone_size: NA
j_call: TRBJ2-5

cdr3_nt: TGTGCCAGCAGCTTAGGATCGGATACGCAGTATTTT
cdr3_aa: CASSLGSDTQYF
d_call: NA
v_call: TRBV11-3
clone_size: NA
j_call: TRBJ2-3

cdr3_nt: TGTGCCAGCAGCGAAATCCTCCCGGTGGGGTACACCTTC
cdr3_aa: CASSEILPVGYTF
d_call: NA
v_call: TRBV7-9
clone_size: once
j_call: TRBJ1-2

cdr3_nt: TGTGCCAGCAGCCTGGGGACAGGAGGTAGCAATCAGCCCCAGCATTTT
cdr3_aa: CASSLGTGGSNQPQHF
d_call: TRBD1
v_call: TRBV7-9
clone_size: NA
j_call: TRBJ1-5

cdr3_nt: TGCAGTGCTAGTTTATCGACAGGGTCCGGTCAGCCCCAGCATTTT
cdr3_aa: CSASLSTGSGQPQHF
d_call: TRBD1
v_call: TRBV20-1
clone_size: NA
j_call: TRBJ1-5

cdr3_nt: TGTGCCAGCACCCCCTCCATGGAGATCAATCAGCCCCAGCATTTT
cdr3_aa: CASTPSMEINQPQHF
d_call: NA
v_call: TRBV6-5
clone_size: NA
j_call: TRBJ1-5

cdr3_nt: TGTGCCAGCAGTGAGGGGAGCCTTATCGGTCATGGCTACACCTTC
cdr3_aa: CASSEGSLIGHGYTF
d_call: NA
v_call: TRBV6-1
clone_size: NA
j_call: TRBJ1-2

cdr3_nt: TGCAGCGCAATGACAGGGGGACATCAGCCCCAGCATTTT
cdr3_aa: CSAMTGGHQPQHF
d_call: TRBD1
v_call: TRBV29-1
clone_size: NA
j_call: TRBJ1-5

cdr3_nt: TGTGCCAGCAGCAAGCGTGAGGACACTGAAGCTTTCTTT
cdr3_aa: CASSKREDTEAFF
d_call: NA
v_call: TRBV3-1/TRBV3-2
clone_size: NA
j_call: TRBJ1-1

cdr3_nt: TGTGCCAGCAGCGTGTCCCGGGCCCCAACCCAGTATAGCAATCAGCCCCAGCATTTT
cdr3_aa: CASSVSRAPTQYSNQPQHF
d_call: NA
v_call: TRBV7-9
clone_size: NA
j_call: TRBJ1-5

cdr3_nt: TGTGCCAGTTCAGGGGTTAGCAATCAGCCCCAGCATTTT
cdr3_aa: CASSGVSNQPQHF
d_call: NA
v_call: TRBV27
clone_size: NA
j_call: TRBJ1-5

cdr3_nt: TGTGCCAGCAGCTTAGTATCGGGGACCTATGGCTACACCTTC
cdr3_aa: CASSLVSGTYGYTF
d_call: NA
v_call: TRBV13
clone_size: NA
j_call: TRBJ1-2

cdr3_nt: TGTGCCAGCAGCTTTGGTAGCGGGGGGGTACCAGATACGCAGTATTTT
cdr3_aa: CASSFGSGGVPDTQYF
d_call: TRBD2
v_call: TRBV11-2
clone_size: NA
j_call: TRBJ2-3

cdr3_nt: TGCGCCAGCAGCCAGTATCAGGGCGTAACTGAAGCTTTCTTT
cdr3_aa: CASSQYQGVTEAFF
d_call: NA
v_call: TRBV4-1
clone_size: NA
j_call: TRBJ1-1

cdr3_nt: TGTGCCAGCAGCTTAGTAGGCTGGGGAGATGGGTCCTACGAGCAGTACTTC
cdr3_aa: CASSLVGWGDGSYEQYF
d_call: NA
v_call: TRBV11-2
clone_size: once
j_call: TRBJ2-7

cdr3_nt: TGCGCCAGCAGCGAGGACCTAGAGACCCAGTACTTC
cdr3_aa: CASSEDLETQYF
d_call: NA
v_call: TRBV5-1
clone_size: NA
j_call: TRBJ2-5

cdr3_nt: TGTGCCAGCTCAGCACGAGAACAGGGTGAAGCTTTCTTT
cdr3_aa: CASSAREQGEAFF
d_call: NA
v_call: TRBV18
clone_size: NA
j_call: TRBJ1-1

cdr3_nt: TGTGCCAGCAGCTCAAGACAGGGGCCCTACGAGCAGTACTTC
cdr3_aa: CASSSRQGPYEQYF
d_call: TRBD1
v_call: TRBV7-2
clone_size: NA
j_call: TRBJ2-7

cdr3_nt: TGTGCCAGCAGCTTAGCCGATAGGGGGAACACTGAAGCTTTCTTT
cdr3_aa: CASSLADRGNTEAFF
d_call: NA
v_call: TRBV11-2
clone_size: NA
j_call: TRBJ1-1